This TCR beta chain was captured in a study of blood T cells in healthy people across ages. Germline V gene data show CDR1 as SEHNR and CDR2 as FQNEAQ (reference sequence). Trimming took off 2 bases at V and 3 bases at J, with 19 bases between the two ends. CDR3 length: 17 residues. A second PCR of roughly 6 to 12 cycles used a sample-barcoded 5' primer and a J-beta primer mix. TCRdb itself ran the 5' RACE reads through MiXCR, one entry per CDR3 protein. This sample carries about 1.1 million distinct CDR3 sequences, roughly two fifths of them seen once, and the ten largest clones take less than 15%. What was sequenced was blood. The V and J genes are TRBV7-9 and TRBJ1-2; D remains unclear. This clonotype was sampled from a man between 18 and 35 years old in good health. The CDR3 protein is CASSLKSGNYGYYGYTF. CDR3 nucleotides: TGTGCCAGCAGCTTAAAGTCGGGTAATTATGGATACTATGGCTACACCTTC.